Below, 9 T cell receptor beta chains from the same sample are listed, as sequenced in a study of spatial heterogeneity in lung cancer. As to time point: sample taken at primary tumor resection. MiXCR was run by TCRdb on the 5' RACE reads, yielding one entry per CDR3 protein. The repertoire includes approximately 11,000 distinct CDR3 sequences, approximately 7.5% of them detected once, and approximately 20% sits in the top ten. Overall study results and limits: In tumors, expanded intratumoral alpha and beta TCR counts tracked mutation counts.

Which antigens these TCRs recognize remains unknown. The sample consisted of lung tumor tissue, taken at surgery. Source of these receptors: a female donor with early-stage non-small cell lung cancer.

Note on this clonotype: Little can be read into the size of this beta chain, an off-target read in a library designed for alpha chains. This sequence joins TRBV28 and TRBJ2-1, with TRBD2 identical over 8 bases. The CDR3 covers 13 residues. CDR1 MDHEN and CDR2 SYDVKM come from the germline V gene. J was trimmed by 10 bases and V by 6 bases; bases with no gene match: 8. CDR3 region: CASSPAGEGEQFF. The CDR3 region has the DNA TGTGCCAGCAGCCCAGCGGGGGAGGGAGAGCAGTTCTTC.

This clonotype is medium-sized. Being off target in a library aimed at alpha chains, this beta chain has a size of little meaning. The CDR3 nucleotides read TGCAGTGCTACTACCCTGGGGGGAACTGTCGGGACTGAAGCTTTCTTT. Its translation is CSATTLGGTVGTEAFF. The chain is built from TRBV20-1 and TRBJ1-1; tentatively, D is TRBD1 (5 bases). Germline V lookup: CDR1 DFQATT, CDR2 SNEGSKA (reference sequence). The CDR3 spans 16 residues. V was trimmed by 4 bases and J by 5 bases, leaving 23 bases between them.

Only a few counts were recorded for this clonotype. Being off target in a library aimed at alpha chains, this beta chain has a size of little meaning. CDR3: CASSRSAATNEKLFF. In DNA form, the CDR3 reads TGTGCCAGTAGTAGATCGGCAGCAACTAATGAAAAACTGTTTTTT. The rearrangement uses TRBV19 and TRBJ1-4; no clear D gene. Trimming pared 4 bases from V and 0 bases from J, leaving 9 bases between. CDR3 length: 15 amino acids. CDR1 is LNHDA, CDR2 SQIVND, per germline (reference sequence).

This clonotype was seen many times. This beta chain is an off-target read within a library intended for alpha chains, so its frequency means little. The chain has TRBV7-2 and TRBJ2-1, with D perhaps matching TRBD2 (5 bases). The germline V gene encodes CDR1 SGHTA and CDR2 FQGNSA. V gave up 5 bases and J gave up 1 base, with 6 bases separating them. The CDR3 sequence is 13 residues long. CDR3 sequence reads: CASSRTSYNEQFF. In DNA, the CDR3 is TGTGCCAGCAGCCGGACTTCCTACAATGAGCAGTTCTTC.

In its sample, this clonotype was seen many times. This beta chain is off target for a library built for alpha chains, so its abundance means little. The genes are TRBV7-3 and TRBJ1-1, with 7 bases identical to TRBD1. Germline CDR1 reads SGHTA; CDR2 reads FQGTGA. The CDR3 spans 13 residues. The trim removed 5 bases at V and 3 bases at J, leaving 3 bases unmatched. As DNA, the CDR3 is TGTGCCAGCAGCCCGGGGACAGACACTGAAGCTTTCTTT. This sequence encodes CASSPGTDTEAFF.

This clonotype is labeled as medium-sized (0.01 to 0.1%). Being off target in a library aimed at alpha chains, this beta chain has a size of little meaning. The V call is TRBV10-3, the J call TRBJ1-2; D is undetermined. V was shortened by 2 bases and J by 4 bases, with 8 bases between the two germline ends. This CDR3 contains 13 residues. Germline lookup yields CDR1 ENHRY and CDR2 SYGVKD. The CDR3 region is CAISEVGIYGYTF. The CDR3 DNA follows: TGTGCCATCAGTGAGGTCGGGATCTATGGCTACACCTTC.

This clonotype was picked up many times. A library made for alpha chains picked up this beta chain off target, so its size means little. The rearrangement links TRBV9 to TRBJ2-3, with TRBD1 as a possible D gene (6 bases). Deletions cut 0 bases from V and 2 bases from J, with 16 bases between. CDR1 and CDR2 from the germline V gene are SGDLS and YYNGEE. CDR3 length: 17 residues. The CDR3 coding sequence is TGTGCCAGCAGCGTAGAAGGGGGTAGCGCGTTCACAGATACGCAGTATTTT. Translation: CASSVEGGSAFTDTQYF.

Ten or more counts support this clonotype. Little can be read into the size of this beta chain, an off-target read in a library designed for alpha chains. The gene calls are TRBV3-1 and TRBJ2-7, with 10 bases fitting TRBD2. The CDR3 consists of 14 residues. V lost 1 base to trimming and J lost 8 bases; unmatched junction nucleotides: 5. The germline V gene has CDR1 LGHDT and CDR2 YNNKEL (reference sequence). The CDR3 is CASSQVSSGGQQYF. In nucleotides, the CDR3 is TGTGCCAGCAGCCAAGTATCTAGCGGGGGCCAGCAGTACTTC.

In its sample, this clonotype was seen many times. This beta chain represents an off-target read in a library built for alpha chains; its size is of limited meaning. V is TRBV7-8 and J is TRBJ2-5; D gene uncertain. The V end was cut by 1 base, the J end by 0 bases, with 3 bases between. The CDR3 totals 13 residues. Germline V gene sequence: CDR1 SGHVS, CDR2 FQNEAQ. CDR3: CASSLGHQETQYF. As DNA, the CDR3 is TGTGCCAGCAGCTTAGGACACCAAGAGACCCAGTACTTC.